This TCR beta chain was sequenced in a study of early T cells in non-severe SARS-CoV-2 infection. V was pared by 2 bases and J by 5 bases, with 10 bases between. There are 13 residues in the CDR3. Germline CDR1 MNHEY, CDR2 SVGAGI. Many counts were recorded for this clonotype. Individual cDNA molecules were tagged with unique molecular identifiers. Each CDR3 protein gets one entry after TCRdb re-called the 5' RACE reads with MiXCR. The table includes approximately 110,000 distinct CDR3 sequences, about 15% detected once. The chain links TRBV6-5 to TRBJ2-7; no clear D. Sequenced material: whole blood. This receptor was taken from an adult who was a healthcare worker with PCR-confirmed SARS-CoV-2 infection or an uninfected control (not recorded which). The CDR3 DNA is TGTGCCAGCAGTTACAGCCTATGGGACGAGCAGTACTTC. Translating it yields CASSYSLWDEQYF.